This T cell receptor beta chain is drawn from a study of OX40 agonist ivuxolimab in advanced cancers. Study results and caveats: Antigen targets of the expanded peripheral T cells went undetermined.

V was pared by 0 bases and J by 3 bases, with 6 bases between. CDR1 SGHDT and CDR2 YYEEEE come from the germline V gene. CDR3 length equals 13 residues. TCRdb keeps only in-frame clones here, not all; method: immunoSEQ multiplex PCR. The sample contains about 37,000 clones, more than 75% of which appear only once. Comments on this clone: Its cognate antigen is unknown.

This sequence joins TRBV5-6 and TRBJ1-1; D unclear. The sample consisted of CD4+ or CD8+ T cells sorted from blood, taken in a trial of the OX40 agonist ivuxolimab. The receptor was derived from an adult with an advanced solid tumor such as melanoma, head and neck, liver or kidney cancer. The CDR3 sequence is CASSLAGYTEAFF. DNA of the CDR3: TGTGCCAGCAGCTTGGCGGGTTACACTGAAGCTTTCTTT. The full variable domain, completed using reference TRBV5-6 and TRBJ1-1, is DAGVTQSPTHLIKTRGQQVTLRCSPKSGHDTVSWYQQALGQGPQFIFQYYEEEERQRGNFPDRFSGHQFPNYSSELNVNALLLGDSALYLCASSLAGYTEAFFGQGTRLTVV.